This TCR beta chain was sequenced in a study of identical twins. Template switching added a universal primer site; cDNA carried unique molecular identifiers. Each CDR3 protein gets one entry after TCRdb re-called the 5' RACE reads with MiXCR. The repertoire holds a few hundred thousand distinct CDR3 sequences, over 9.5% seen once, with 9% to 10% in the top ten. Trimming at V came to 5 bases and at J to 3 bases, leaving 12 bases not matched to a gene. CDR1 is SGHAT and CDR2 is FQNNGV in the germline V gene. The CDR3 spans 16 residues. Material for sequencing was memory T cells sorted from blood. This chain links TRBV11-2 with TRBJ2-7; TRBD2 matches 8 bases. This clonotype was sampled from a man in his forties or fifties in good health. The DNA of the CDR3 is TGTGCCAGCAGCCCAGGGGCGGGAGGCCTCAGCTACGAGCAGTACTTC. Amino acid sequence: CASSPGAGGLSYEQYF.